These 16 T cell receptor beta chains were all obtained from the same sample, sequenced in a study of shared clonotypes between healthy human individuals. The assay was immunoSEQ multiplex PCR, and TCRdb's table has in-frame clones only and misses some. The table lists roughly 720,000 clones, around 90% of them singletons, with 30% to 35% in the top ten. Sequencing was done on a sample of memory CD8+ T cells from PBMCs. Subset here: CD45RO+ cells pooled with CCR7-negative TemRA cells. The receptors derive from a man aged 18 to 29 in good health. Some clones in this sample may be carry-over from other donors' samples.

The chain has TRBV13 and TRBJ2-1; TRBD2 aligns across 7 bases. This CDR3 contains 16 residues. V was pared by 6 bases and J by 4 bases, with 12 bases of the junction left unmatched. The germline CDR1 and CDR2 sequences are PRHDT and FYEKMQ (reference sequence). CDR3 sequence reads: CASRAAGSHRYNEQFF. The CDR3 nucleotides read TGTGCCAGCAGAGCAGCGGGAAGCCACCGTTACAATGAGCAGTTCTTC. Full variable domain (rest looked up from reference TRBV13 and TRBJ2-1): AAGVIQSPRHLIKEKRETATLKCYPIPRHDTVYWYQQGPGQDPQFLISFYEKMQSDKGSIPDRFSAQQFSDYHSELNMSSLELGDSALYFCASRAAGSHRYNEQFFGPGTRLTVL.

This sequence joins TRBV4-3 and TRBJ2-7, with D tentatively TRBD1 or TRBD2 (5 bases each). V was pared by 2 bases and J by 3 bases, with 17 bases between. This CDR3 has 16 amino acids. Per germline, CDR1 LGHNA and CDR2 YSLEER. The chain's CDR3 is CASSQTAGTASYEQYF. CDR3 in DNA: TGCGCCAGCAGCCAAACGGCCGGGACCGCGAGCTACGAGCAGTACTTC.

V is TRBV28 and J is TRBJ2-5; D is perhaps TRBD2 (6 bases). V gave up 6 bases and J gave up 1 base, with 15 bases separating them. Germline CDR1 is MDHEN and CDR2 is SYDVKM. The CDR3 is 15 residues long. The CDR3 is CASSPGLRGQETQYF. CDR3 coding DNA: TGTGCCAGCAGCCCGGGACTCAGAGGCCAAGAGACCCAGTACTTC.

The chain joins TRBV9 to TRBJ2-5, with a weak D call TRBD2 (7 bases). V shed 4 bases and J shed 3 bases, with 13 bases lying between them. Per the germline V gene, CDR1 is SGDLS and CDR2 is YYNGEE. This CDR3 is 14 amino acids long. Written as DNA, the CDR3 is TGTGCCAGCAGCCACCAAGGGGGGGAAGAGACCCAGTACTTC. Translated, it gives CASSHQGGEETQYF.

CDR3 residues: CASSYELAGTDTQYF. CDR3 DNA sequence: TGTGCCAGCAGTTACGAGTTAGCGGGTACAGATACGCAGTATTTT. This chain uses TRBV6-5 with TRBJ2-3; TRBD2 matches 7 bases. There are 15 residues in the CDR3. The junction had 5 bases not matched to a gene; V was cut back by 2 bases and J by 3 bases. Germline values: CDR1 MNHEY, CDR2 SVGAGI.

The genes are TRBV14 and TRBJ2-7; possible D gene TRBD1, 6 bases. The germline CDR1 and CDR2 sequences are SGHDN and FVKESK. The CDR3 contains 15 residues. V lost 3 bases and J 6 bases, leaving 18 bases between the germline ends. The DNA for the CDR3 is TGTGCCAGCAGCCAGTTGGCAGGGGCATTCCGCGAGCAGTACTTC. Its protein is CASSQLAGAFREQYF.

There are a few counts of this clone. The V call is TRBV9, the J call TRBJ1-5, with a possible D match to TRBD1 (5 bases). Germline V gene lookup returns CDR1 SGDLS and CDR2 YYNGEE. The length of the CDR3 is 14 residues. Trimming stripped 0 bases from V and 5 bases from J, with 9 bases between. CDR3 sequence: CASSVGGAYQPQHF. CDR3 bases: TGTGCCAGCAGCGTAGGAGGGGCCTATCAGCCCCAGCATTTT.

This chain connects TRBV7-2 to TRBJ2-7; the match to TRBD1 covers 7 bases. Germline V gene sequence: CDR1 SGHTA, CDR2 FQGNSA. Trimming cost V 2 bases and J 2 bases; bases outside gene matches: 3. The CDR3 runs to 14 residues. This CDR3 is CASSLRQGPYEQYF. CDR3 DNA sequence: TGTGCCAGCAGCTTACGACAGGGTCCCTACGAGCAGTACTTC.

V is TRBV2 and J is TRBJ2-1, with 8 bases identical to TRBD2. The CDR3 totals 16 residues. Germline V gives CDR1 SNHLY, CDR2 FYNNEI. The V segment lost 2 bases and the J segment 9 bases; nucleotides outside the gene matches: 12. CDR3 sequence reads: CASSEWAGGSGSEQFF. The CDR3, as DNA: TGTGCCAGCAGTGAATGGGCGGGAGGTTCGGGTAGTGAGCAGTTCTTC.

The CDR3: CASSYGAGRTDTQYF. The CDR3 DNA sequence: TGTGCCAGCAGCTATGGGGCGGGAAGAACAGATACGCAGTATTTT. V gene TRBV7-2 combines with J gene TRBJ2-3, with D maybe TRBD2 (6 bases). The germline gives CDR1 SGHTA, CDR2 FQGNSA. The V end lost 4 bases, the J end lost 3 bases, and 14 bases lay between the germline ends. The CDR3 is made up of 15 amino acids.

The V call is TRBV7-9, the J call TRBJ2-3, with 7 bases aligning to TRBD1. Germline V lookup: CDR1 SEHNR, CDR2 FQNEAQ (reference sequence). Trimming at V came to 2 bases and at J to 5 bases, leaving 7 bases not matched to a gene. This CDR3 has 15 amino acids. DNA for the CDR3: TGTGCCAGCAGCTTATTCAACCGACAGGGAGATACGCAGTATTTT. Encoded protein: CASSLFNRQGDTQYF. Together with reference TRBV7-9 and TRBJ2-3, the CDR3 gives the full variable domain: DTGVSQNPRHKITKRGQNVTFRCDPISEHNRLYWYRQTLGQGPEFLTYFQNEAQLEKSRLLSDRFSAERPKGSFSTLEIQRTEQGDSAMYLCASSLFNRQGDTQYFGPGTRLTVL.

The genes are TRBV19 and TRBJ2-6; D not certain. The CDR3 loop spans 20 amino acids. The V end lost 7 bases, the J end lost 1 base, and 26 bases lay between the germline ends. Germline V CDR1 and CDR2: LNHDA, SQIVND (reference sequence). The CDR3 DNA reads as TGTGCCAGTACCACCCCCCAACAGTACAGCATGGGGTCTGGGGCCAACGTCCTGACTTTC. Its protein is CASTTPQQYSMGSGANVLTF.

V and J are TRBV28 and TRBJ2-1; perhaps TRBD1 as D (5 bases). Germline CDR1 reads MDHEN; CDR2 reads SYDVKM. The CDR3 totals 15 residues. The V and J ends lost 2 bases and 2 bases respectively, with 10 bases between them. CDR3 in DNA: TGTGCCAGCAGTTTAAAGGGGTTAGCCTACAATGAGCAGTTCTTC. It is translated as CASSLKGLAYNEQFF.

This clone appeared once. V usage is TRBV9 and J usage is TRBJ2-3, with D maybe TRBD2 (5 bases). This CDR3 contains 18 residues. With 0 bases removed from V and 2 bases from J, the gap between germline ends came to 19 bases. Germline V gene lookup returns CDR1 SGDLS and CDR2 YYNGEE. The CDR3 coding sequence is TGTGCCAGCAGCGTAGCCCGTGTAGGAGGTAGCGTCACAGATACGCAGTATTTT. Amino acids: CASSVARVGGSVTDTQYF.

The gene calls are TRBV7-9 and TRBJ2-2; 7 bases agree with TRBD1. CDR3 length: 16 residues. Germline CDR1 is SEHNR and CDR2 is FQNEAQ (reference sequence). J lost 0 bases, V lost 5 bases, and 6 bases had no gene match. The CDR3: CASSPTGTANTGELFF. In DNA form, the CDR3 reads TGTGCCAGCAGCCCGACCGGGACAGCGAACACCGGGGAGCTGTTTTTT.

The chain has TRBV7-9 and TRBJ2-1, with 9 bases matching TRBD2. This CDR3 contains 17 residues. CDR1 SEHNR and CDR2 FQNEAQ come from the germline V gene (reference sequence). V was pared by 1 base and J by 1 base, with 5 bases of the junction left unmatched. The DNA for the CDR3 is TGTGCCAGCAGCTTAGGTGCTAGCGGGATGTCCTACAATGAGCAGTTCTTC. Translated: CASSLGASGMSYNEQFF.